The rows below give T cell receptor beta chains drawn from one sample of a study of shared clonotypes between healthy human individuals. The repertoire was sequenced with immunoSEQ multiplex PCR; TCRdb's copy has only in-frame clones and lacks some. The sample records fewer than 1.8 million clones, around 98.5% being singletons. Input material: naive CD4+ T cells sorted from blood. These receptors were taken from a man under 40 in good health. The CDR3 runs from the conserved cysteine through the conserved F or W. The order of the fields is J gene, V gene, D gene, CDR3 length, CDR3 protein. A D gene is named only where the DNA matches it firmly.

TRBJ2-7 | TRBV6-5 | NA | 14 | CASRTGHGSSEQYF
TRBJ1-5 | TRBV15 | NA | 16 | CATSRGPPVSNQPQHF
TRBJ1-2 | TRBV11-2 | TRBD1 | 14 | CASSHRGDRYGYTF
TRBJ1-1 | TRBV9 | TRBD1 | 17 | CASSAHRGRVVDTEAFF
TRBJ1-1 | TRBV7-9 | NA | 15 | CASSLGVTSGTEAFF
TRBJ2-3 | TRBV19 | TRBD2 | 16 | CASSVLTSGGRDTQYF
TRBJ2-3 | TRBV29-1 | TRBD1 | 14 | CSARDRFSTDTQYF
TRBJ2-1 | TRBV27 | TRBD2 | 17 | CASSSKLTGLADNEQFF
TRBJ2-3 | TRBV5-1 | TRBD1 | 14 | CASSLGTGADTQYF
TRBJ1-2 | TRBV6-5 | NA | 15 | CASSYSTGEADGYTF
TRBJ1-5 | TRBV28 | NA | 14 | CASSLVRPVNPQHF
TRBJ2-7 | TRBV10-3 | NA | 11 | CAIMGAYEQYF
TRBJ1-3 | TRBV2 | NA | 18 | CASIESFRVRTSGNTIYF